The 4 T cell receptor beta chains listed next were all sequenced from one sample in a study of PD-1 blockade in classical Hodgkin lymphoma. Measured with immunoSEQ multiplex PCR; TCRdb has only the in-frame clones, and not every one. The sample has about 98,000 clones; roughly 92% are singletons. Each patient's relapse followed autologous stem cell transplantation, and brentuximab vedotin exposure varied. The sequencing used peripheral blood mononuclear cells (PBMCs), collected at baseline. The receptors were sampled from a human donor with classical Hodgkin lymphoma.

The chain joins TRBV27 to TRBJ1-2; TRBD1 is a possible D gene (6 bases). This CDR3 has 15 residues. Germline CDR1 and CDR2: MNHEY and SMNVEV (reference sequence). Trimming removed 5 bases at V and 4 bases at J, with 17 bases between. The CDR3 sequence: CASSQTRTAPYGYTF. The CDR3 DNA is TGTGCCAGCAGTCAAACTCGGACAGCCCCCTATGGCTACACCTTC.

The chain links TRBV30 to TRBJ2-1, with D perhaps TRBD1 (6 bases). CDR3 size: 17 residues. Per the germline V gene, CDR1 is GTSNPN and CDR2 is SVGIG (reference sequence). Trimming pared 3 bases from V and 6 bases from J, leaving 24 bases between. The DNA of the CDR3 is TGTGCCTGGAGCGCCCAAGGGGGACCACCACCCCCCAATGAGCAGTTCTTC. Protein product: CAWSAQGGPPPPNEQFF.

This rearrangement joins TRBV7-2 to TRBJ2-7; the match to TRBD2 covers 12 bases. V trimming: 5 bases; J trimming: 4 bases; junction bases outside the gene matches: 18. Looked up from germline, CDR1 is SGHTA and CDR2 is FQGNSA. This CDR3 has 19 residues. CDR3 coding DNA: TGTGCCAGCAGCCCCCTCCCCACGGGACTAGCGGGTAATAATTACGAGCAGTACTTC. Amino acid sequence: CASSPLPTGLAGNNYEQYF. The full variable domain, its missing parts supplied by reference TRBV7-2 and TRBJ2-7, is GAGVSQSPSNKVTEKGKDVELRCDPISGHTALYWYRQSLGQGLEFLIYFQGNSAPDKSGLPSDRFSAERTGGSVSTLTIQRTQQEDSAVYLCASSPLPTGLAGNNYEQYFGPGTRLTVT.

In DNA, the CDR3 is TGTGCCAGCAGGTACGCCAGAAACACCGGGGAGCTGTTTTTT. Protein: CASRYARNTGELFF. The rearrangement links TRBV6-6 to TRBJ2-2; D call uncertain. V shed 6 bases and J shed 2 bases, with 10 bases lying between them. Germline V gives CDR1 MNHNY, CDR2 SVGAGI (reference sequence). This CDR3 is 14 amino acids long.